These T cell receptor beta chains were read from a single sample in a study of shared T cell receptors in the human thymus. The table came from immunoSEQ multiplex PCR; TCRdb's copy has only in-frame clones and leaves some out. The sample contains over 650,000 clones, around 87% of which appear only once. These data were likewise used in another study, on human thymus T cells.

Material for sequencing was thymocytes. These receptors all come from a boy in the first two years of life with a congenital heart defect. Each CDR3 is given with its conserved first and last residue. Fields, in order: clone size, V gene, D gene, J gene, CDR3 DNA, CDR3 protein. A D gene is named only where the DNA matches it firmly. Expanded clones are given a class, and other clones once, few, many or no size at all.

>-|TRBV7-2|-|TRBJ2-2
TGTGCCAGCAGCACCAAGAAGCTTAACACCGGGGAGCTGTTTTTT
CASSTKKLNTGELFF
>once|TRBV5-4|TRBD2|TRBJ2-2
TGTGCCAGCAGCTTGTACGAGCGGGGGGGCCCCACCGGGGAGCTGTTTTTT
CASSLYERGGPTGELFF
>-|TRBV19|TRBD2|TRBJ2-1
TGTGCCAGTAGTATAATCACTAGCGGGGCCTACAATGAGCAGTTCTTC
CASSIITSGAYNEQFF
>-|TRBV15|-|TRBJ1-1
TGTGCCACCAGCAGGGCTTACATGAACACTGAAGCTTTCTTT
CATSRAYMNTEAFF
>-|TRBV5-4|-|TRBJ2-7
TGTGCCAGCAGCCTGTCGGGTACGGGAACATACGAGCAGTACTTC
CASSLSGTGTYEQYF
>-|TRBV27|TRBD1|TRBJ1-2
TGTGCCAGCAGTTTTGTCGGACAGGGGGTCACTAACTATGGCTACACCTTC
CASSFVGQGVTNYGYTF
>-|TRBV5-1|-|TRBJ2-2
TGCGCCAGCAGCTCCTACGCGGCCGGGGAGCTGTTTTTT
CASSSYAAGELFF
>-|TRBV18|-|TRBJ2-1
TGTGCCAGCTCCGATAAAAAGCCGGGACTCCTCTCCTACAATGAGCAGTTCTTC
CASSDKKPGLLSYNEQFF
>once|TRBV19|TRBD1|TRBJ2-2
TGTGCCAGTAGTATACTGGTGGGACAGGGGGGATCGAACACCGGGGAGCTGTTTTTT
CASSILVGQGGSNTGELFF
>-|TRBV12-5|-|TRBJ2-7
TGTGCTAGTGGTTTGGCCCCCCGGGACAAGGCTATCTACGAGCAGTACTTC
CASGLAPRDKAIYEQYF
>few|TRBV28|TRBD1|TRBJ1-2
TGTGCCAGCACCTCCGGGACAGGGTATGGCTACACCTTC
CASTSGTGYGYTF
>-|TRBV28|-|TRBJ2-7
TGTGCCAGCAGTTTATTAGCTCGAGGCCCCTACGAGCAGTACTTC
CASSLLARGPYEQYF
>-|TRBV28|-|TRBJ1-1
TGTGCCAGCATCCCGGGACACCATAAAAACTTGAACACTGAAGCTTTCTTT
CASIPGHHKNLNTEAFF
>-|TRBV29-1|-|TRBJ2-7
TGCAGCGTTGCTGAGACAGCCTACGAGCAGTACTTC
CSVAETAYEQYF
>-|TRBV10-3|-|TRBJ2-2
TGTGCCATCAGGGGTTGCATGGCATCGCGGGGCACCGGGGAGCTGTTTTTT
CAIRGCMASRGTGELFF
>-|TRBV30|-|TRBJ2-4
TGTGCCTGGAGTGCAAAGGGGAGGTTATCGAAAAACATTCAGTACTTC
CAWSAKGRLSKNIQYF
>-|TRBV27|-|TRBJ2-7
TGTGCCAGCAGTAAAACAGGGATCCCCTCTTACGAGCAGTACTTC
CASSKTGIPSYEQYF
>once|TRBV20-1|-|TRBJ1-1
TGCAGTGCTAGGACTATCACTGAAGCTTTCTTT
CSARTITEAFF
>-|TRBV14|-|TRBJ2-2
TGTGCCAGCAGCCAAGATCTGGGGGCCCTGACCGGGGAGCTGTTTTTT
CASSQDLGALTGELFF
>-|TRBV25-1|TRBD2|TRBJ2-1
TGTGCCAGCAGCAGACTAGCGGGAATTGCGGGACCCAATGAGCAGTTCTTC
CASSRLAGIAGPNEQFF
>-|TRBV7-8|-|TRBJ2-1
TGTGCCAGCAGCTCAACCAGTAGCGGACTATCGAGCTCCTACAATGAGCAGTTCTTC
CASSSTSSGLSSSYNEQFF
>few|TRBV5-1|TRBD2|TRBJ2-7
TGCGCCAGCAGCACGACTAGCGGGAGGTCTGGCGAGCAGTACTTC
CASSTTSGRSGEQYF
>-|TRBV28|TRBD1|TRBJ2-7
TGTGCCAGCAGTAGGGACAGGGGTAGGAACGAGCAGTACTTC
CASSRDRGRNEQYF
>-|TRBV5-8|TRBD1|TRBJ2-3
TGTGCCAGCAGCCCCAGGACAGGGGACGCAGATACGCAGTATTTT
CASSPRTGDADTQYF
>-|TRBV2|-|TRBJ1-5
TGTGGAATACTCAGGTCCCAGCATTTT
CGILRSQHF
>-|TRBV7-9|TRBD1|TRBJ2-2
TGTGCCAGCAGCGCCTGGACAGGGGCCCTCACCGGGGAGCTGTTTTTT
CASSAWTGALTGELFF
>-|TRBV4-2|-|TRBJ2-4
TGTGCCAGCAGCCAAGAGGTTTTGTGGGAGAACAAAAACATTCAGTACTTC
CASSQEVLWENKNIQYF
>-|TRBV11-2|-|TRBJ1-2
TGTGCCAGCAGCCTCCTAGGCGCCCTGAAGAAATCCGACTATGGCTACACCTTC
CASSLLGALKKSDYGYTF
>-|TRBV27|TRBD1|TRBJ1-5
TGTGCCAGCAGCAAAGACAGGGAAAATCAGCCCCAGCATTTT
CASSKDRENQPQHF
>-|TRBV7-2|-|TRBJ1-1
TGTGCCAGCAGCTTGTGGACAGAAGCTTTCTTT
CASSLWTEAFF
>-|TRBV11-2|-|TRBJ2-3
TGTGCCAGCAGCTTAGAAGCAACGCAGTATTTT
CASSLEATQYF
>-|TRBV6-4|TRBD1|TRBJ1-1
TGTGCCAGCAGTGACTCACAGGGGACTGAAGCTTTCTTT
CASSDSQGTEAFF